This TCR beta chain is drawn from a study of T-cell memory formation after mild COVID-19. Overall study: Largely donor-specific TCR clusters were found.

Germline-derived CDR1 and CDR2 are SGHRS and YFSETQ. The length of the CDR3 is 16 residues. General observations from the study: Pre-infection memory already had some responding clones, implying cross-reactive memory joined.

Constant-segment primers served in 5'RACE that generated TCR alpha and TCR beta cDNA libraries bearing sample barcodes and UMIs. TCRdb called the 5' RACE reads again in MiXCR, with one record for every CDR3 protein. The repertoire holds approximately 180,000 distinct CDR3 sequences, with 16% as singletons. About this clonotype itself: Its specificity is not known. One end of the junction is discordant with germline, which a read error may explain.

V is TRBV5-1 and J is TRBJ2-1, with 7 bases that match TRBD2. The receptor comes from an adult woman who had mild COVID-19 (a few samples of this study predate the infection). Cell type and time point are not known. The sequenced sample was PBMCs or a T cell subset sorted from them (not recorded which). The CDR3 sequence is CASSPSAGVSNNEQFF. DNA for the CDR3: TGCGCCAGCAGCCCCTCGGCGGGAGTCTCCAACAATGAGCAGTTCTTC.